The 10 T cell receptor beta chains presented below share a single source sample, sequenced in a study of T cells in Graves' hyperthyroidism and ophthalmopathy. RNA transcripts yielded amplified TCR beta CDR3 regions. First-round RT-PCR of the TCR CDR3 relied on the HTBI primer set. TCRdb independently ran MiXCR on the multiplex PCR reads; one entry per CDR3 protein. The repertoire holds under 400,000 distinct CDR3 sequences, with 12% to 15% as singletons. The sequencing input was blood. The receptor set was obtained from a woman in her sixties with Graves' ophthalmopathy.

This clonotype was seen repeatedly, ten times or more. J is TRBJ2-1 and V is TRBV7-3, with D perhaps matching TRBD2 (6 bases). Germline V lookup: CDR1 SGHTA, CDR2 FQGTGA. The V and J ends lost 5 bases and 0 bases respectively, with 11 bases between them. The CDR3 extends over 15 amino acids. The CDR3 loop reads CASSIAGSSYNEQFF. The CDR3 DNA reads TGTGCCAGCAGCATTGCCGGGAGCTCCTACAATGAGCAGTTCTTC. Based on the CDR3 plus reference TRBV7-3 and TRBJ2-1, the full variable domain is GAGVSQTPSNKVTEKGKYVELRCDPISGHTALYWYRQSLGQGPEFLIYFQGTGAADDSGLPNDRFFAVRPEGSVSTLKIQRTERGDSAVYLCASSIAGSSYNEQFFGPGTRLTVL.

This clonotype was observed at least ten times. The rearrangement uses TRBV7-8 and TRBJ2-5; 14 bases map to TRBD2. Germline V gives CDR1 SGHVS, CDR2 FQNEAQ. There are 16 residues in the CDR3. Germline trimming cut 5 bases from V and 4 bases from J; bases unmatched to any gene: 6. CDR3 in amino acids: CASSPRLAGGVETQYF. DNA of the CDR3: TGTGCCAGCAGCCCCCGACTAGCGGGAGGGGTAGAGACCCAGTACTTC.

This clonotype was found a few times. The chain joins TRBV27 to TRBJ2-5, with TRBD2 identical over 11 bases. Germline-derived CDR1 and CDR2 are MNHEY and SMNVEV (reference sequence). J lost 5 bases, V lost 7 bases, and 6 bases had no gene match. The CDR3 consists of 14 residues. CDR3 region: CASKLLAGAETQYF. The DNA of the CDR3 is TGTGCCAGCAAATTACTAGCGGGAGCGGAGACCCAGTACTTC.

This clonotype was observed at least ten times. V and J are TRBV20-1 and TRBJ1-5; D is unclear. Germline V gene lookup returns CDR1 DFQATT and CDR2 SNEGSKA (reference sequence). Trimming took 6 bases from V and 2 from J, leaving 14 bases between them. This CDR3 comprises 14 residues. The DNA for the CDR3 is TGCAGTGCCCGAAGAGATTTGGGCAATCAGCCCCAGCATTTT. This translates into CSARRDLGNQPQHF.

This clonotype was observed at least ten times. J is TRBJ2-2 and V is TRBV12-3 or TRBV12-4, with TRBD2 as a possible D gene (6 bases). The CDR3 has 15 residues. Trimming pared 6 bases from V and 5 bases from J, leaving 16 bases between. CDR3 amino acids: CASSSSTGSTGELFF. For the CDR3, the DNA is TGTGCCAGCAGCTCCTCGACCGGGAGTACCGGGGAGCTGTTTTTT.

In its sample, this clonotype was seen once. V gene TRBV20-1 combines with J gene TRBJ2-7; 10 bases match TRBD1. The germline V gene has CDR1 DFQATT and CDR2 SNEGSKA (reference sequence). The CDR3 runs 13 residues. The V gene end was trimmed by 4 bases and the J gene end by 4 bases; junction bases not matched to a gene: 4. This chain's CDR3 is CSAKRQGAYEQYF. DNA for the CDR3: TGCAGTGCTAAAAGACAGGGGGCTTACGAGCAGTACTTC.

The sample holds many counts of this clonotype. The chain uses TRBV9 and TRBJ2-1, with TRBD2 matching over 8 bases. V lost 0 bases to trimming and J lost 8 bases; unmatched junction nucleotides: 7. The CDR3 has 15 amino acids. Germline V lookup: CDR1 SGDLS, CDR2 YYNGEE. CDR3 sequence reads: CASSVVGLEWDEQFF. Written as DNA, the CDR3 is TGTGCCAGCAGCGTAGTGGGACTAGAATGGGATGAGCAGTTCTTC.

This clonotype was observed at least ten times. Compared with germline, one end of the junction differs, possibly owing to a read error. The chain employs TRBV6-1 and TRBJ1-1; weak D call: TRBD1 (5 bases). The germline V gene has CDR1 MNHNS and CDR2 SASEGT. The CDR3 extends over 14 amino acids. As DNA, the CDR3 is TGTGCCAGCAGTCAAGCACAGGAGAGCACTGAAGCTTTCTTT. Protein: CASSQAQESTEAFF.

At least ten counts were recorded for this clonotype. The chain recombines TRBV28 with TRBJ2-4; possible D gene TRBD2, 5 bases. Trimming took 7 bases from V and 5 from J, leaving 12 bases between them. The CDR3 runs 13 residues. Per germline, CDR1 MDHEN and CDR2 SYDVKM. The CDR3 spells CASTTGFQNIQYF. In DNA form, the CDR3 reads TGTGCCAGCACGACGGGGTTCCAAAACATTCAGTACTTC.

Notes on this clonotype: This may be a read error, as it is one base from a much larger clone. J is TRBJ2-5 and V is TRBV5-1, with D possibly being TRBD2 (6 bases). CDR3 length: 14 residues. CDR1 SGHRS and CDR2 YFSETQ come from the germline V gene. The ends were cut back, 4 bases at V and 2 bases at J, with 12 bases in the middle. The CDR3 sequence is CASSLPSAQETQYF. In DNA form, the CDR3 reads TGCGCCAGCAGCCTTCCTAGCGCACAAGAGACCCAGTACTTC.